This T cell receptor beta chain appears in the sequencing data of a study of PD-1 blockade in classical Hodgkin lymphoma. Findings and limits, study-wide: Possibly reflecting disease activity or prior therapy, repertoire differences have causes that remain undefined. Reported findings placed baseline TCR diversity lower in newly diagnosed patients (compared with healthy donors).

V shed 5 bases and J shed 8 bases, with 15 bases lying between them. Germline loops: CDR1 SGHTA, CDR2 FQGNSA. This CDR3 is built from 13 residues. The data were produced by immunoSEQ multiplex PCR, yet TCRdb's version contains in-frame clones alone and is incomplete. The repertoire has some 70,000 clones, roughly 93% of them found once; the top ten carry 2.6%. Time point reported: newly diagnosed, previously untreated cHL patient sample. Serving as comparison were PBMCs from newly diagnosed, untreated classical Hodgkin lymphoma, which were sequenced alongside the relapsed/refractory trial patients. With respect to this clone: Its antigen remains unknown.

The sequence derives from a human donor with classical Hodgkin lymphoma. Sample: peripheral blood mononuclear cells (PBMCs). This chain links TRBV7-2 with TRBJ1-1, with a possible D match to TRBD1 (6 bases). For the CDR3, the DNA is TGTGCCAGCAGCACGGCGGGGGCGGGGGAAGCTTTCTTT. Its protein is CASSTAGAGEAFF.